This TCR beta chain is from a study of cytomegalovirus exposure and HLA in healthy donors. Overall study findings and caveats: Three chains tied to CMV proved CMV antigen-specific in vitro.

TCRdb's table, derived via immunoSEQ multiplex PCR, lists solely in-frame clones and lacks some. The profile covers over 150,000 clones, with roughly 86% appearing a single time and approximately 10% taken by the ten largest. Comment on this clone: Its antigen is not known.

CDR3 size: 14 residues. Trimming shortened V by 7 bases and J by 0 bases, and 12 bases separated the two germline ends. The germline gives CDR1 SNHLY, CDR2 FYNNEI. This chain links TRBV2 with TRBJ1-1, with TRBD1 as a possible D gene (6 bases). Specimen: PBMCs. This receptor was identified in a woman younger than 30 in good health and CMV-seropositive. CDR3: CASIMDSLNTEAFF. CDR3 DNA sequence: TGTGCCAGCATCATGGACAGCCTGAACACTGAAGCTTTCTTT. Full variable domain (remainder filled in from reference TRBV2 and TRBJ1-1): EPEVTQTPSHQVTQMGQEVILRCVPISNHLYFYWYRQILGQKVEFLVSFYNNEISEKSEIFDDQFSVERPDGSNFTLKIRSTKLEDSAMYFCASIMDSLNTEAFFGQGTRLTVV.